The rows below give T cell receptor beta chains drawn from one sample of a study of blood T cell repertoires in COVID-19. Assay: immunoSEQ multiplex PCR; the TCRdb copy retains only in-frame clones and omits some. This repertoire shows approximately 200,000 clones, 80% to 90% found once; its top ten account for about 0.93%. The material sequenced was peripheral blood. Receptors originate from a man aged 40-50 years with acute or convalescent COVID-19. Both conserved end residues are part of each CDR3. Fields, in order: D gene, J gene, V gene, CDR3 protein. D genes are given only for firm matches.

TRBD1	TRBJ1-5	TRBV4-2	CASSEQGVSGQPQHF
TRBD2	TRBJ2-7	TRBV9	CASSAWGTSGGAYEQYF
TRBD2	TRBJ2-1	TRBV3-1/TRBV3-2	CASSRWGGFNEQFF
-	TRBJ1-5	TRBV14	CASSRAGGEMAAQHF
TRBD2	TRBJ2-3	TRBV2	CASSATGGPADTQYF
-	TRBJ1-1	TRBV29-1	CSGCRGTEAFF
TRBD2	TRBJ2-3	TRBV3-1/TRBV3-2	CASSQVPTSGGGSDTQYF
TRBD1	TRBJ2-1	TRBV7-2	CASSSGQGYNEQFF
TRBD1	TRBJ2-1	TRBV5-1	CASSRQGVDNEQFF
-	TRBJ2-3	TRBV24-1	CATSDPGDTQYF